In its sample, the clone carrying this T cell receptor beta chain was seen many times. Its antigen is undetermined. V lost 4 bases, J lost 9 bases, and 6 bases stayed unmatched. This CDR3 has 13 amino acids. Germline assignment: CDR1 MNHNS and CDR2 SASEGT. This specimen belongs to a study of identical twins. Findings and caveats of the study: Models underestimated TCR alpha sharing (out-of-frame) in monozygotic twins. Twin pairs had excess sharing that was weaker in beta out-of-frame sequences.

TCRdb called the 5' RACE reads again in MiXCR, with one record for every CDR3 protein. This sample carries some 460,000 distinct CDR3 sequences, 11% to 15% of them seen once, and the ten largest clones take approximately 0.52%. This sample also belongs to another study, concerning yellow fever vaccine responses in identical twins.

The sequence came from a young woman in good health. Sequenced: CD4+ T cells sorted from blood. This chain links TRBV6-1 with TRBJ2-1, with TRBD1 matching over 7 bases. CDR3 in DNA: TGTGCCAGCAGTGGGAGACAGGGCGGTGAGCAGTTCTTC. Its protein is CASSGRQGGEQFF.